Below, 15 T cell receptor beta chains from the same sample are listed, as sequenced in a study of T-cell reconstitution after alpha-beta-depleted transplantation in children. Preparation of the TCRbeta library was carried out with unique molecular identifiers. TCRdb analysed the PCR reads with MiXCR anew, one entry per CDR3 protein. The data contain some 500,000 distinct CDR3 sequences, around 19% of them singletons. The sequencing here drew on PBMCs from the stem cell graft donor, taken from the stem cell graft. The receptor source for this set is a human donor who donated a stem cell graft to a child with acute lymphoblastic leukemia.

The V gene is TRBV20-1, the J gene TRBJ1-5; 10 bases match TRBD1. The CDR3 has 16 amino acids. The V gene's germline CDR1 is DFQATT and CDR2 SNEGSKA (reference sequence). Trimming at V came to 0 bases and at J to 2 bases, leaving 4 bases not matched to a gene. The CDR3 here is CSARDLGTGGNQPQHF. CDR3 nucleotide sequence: TGCAGTGCTAGAGATCTGGGGACAGGGGGCAATCAGCCCCAGCATTTT.

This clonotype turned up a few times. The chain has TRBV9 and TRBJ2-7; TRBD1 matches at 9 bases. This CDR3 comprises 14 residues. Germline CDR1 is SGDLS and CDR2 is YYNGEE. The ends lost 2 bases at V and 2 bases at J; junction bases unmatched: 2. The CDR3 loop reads CASSVGTGTYEQYF. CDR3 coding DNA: TGTGCCAGCAGCGTGGGGACAGGGACCTACGAGCAGTACTTC.

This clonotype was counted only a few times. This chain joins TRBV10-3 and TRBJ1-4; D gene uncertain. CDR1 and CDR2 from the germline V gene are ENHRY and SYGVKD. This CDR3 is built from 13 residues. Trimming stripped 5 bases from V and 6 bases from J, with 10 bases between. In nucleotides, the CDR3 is TGTGCCATCAGTCGGCGACGGGATGAAAAACTGTTTTTT. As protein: CAISRRRDEKLFF.

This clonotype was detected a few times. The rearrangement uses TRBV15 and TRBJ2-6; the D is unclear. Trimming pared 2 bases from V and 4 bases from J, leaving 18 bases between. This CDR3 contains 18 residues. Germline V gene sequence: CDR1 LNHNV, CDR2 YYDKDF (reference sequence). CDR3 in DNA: TGTGCCACCAGCAGAAAAGGTTCTTCAGTTATAGGGGCCAACGTCCTGACTTTC. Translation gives CATSRKGSSVIGANVLTF. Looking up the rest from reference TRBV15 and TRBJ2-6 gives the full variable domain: DAMVIQNPRYQVTQFGKPVTLSCSQTLNHNVMYWYQQKSSQAPKLLFHYYDKDFNNEADTPDNFQSRRPNTSFCFLDIRSPGLGDTAMYLCATSRKGSSVIGANVLTFGAGSRLTVL.

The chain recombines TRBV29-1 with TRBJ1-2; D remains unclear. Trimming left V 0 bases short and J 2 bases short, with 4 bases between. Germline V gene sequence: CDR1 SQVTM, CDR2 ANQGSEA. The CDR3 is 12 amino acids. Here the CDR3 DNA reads TGCAGCGTTGAAGACCACAACTATGGCTACACCTTC. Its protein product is CSVEDHNYGYTF. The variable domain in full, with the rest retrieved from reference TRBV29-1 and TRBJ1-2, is SAVISQKPSRDICQRGTSLTIQCQVDSQVTMMFWYRQQPGQSLTLIATANQGSEATYESGFVIDKFPISRPNLTFSTLTVSNMSPEDSSIYLCSVEDHNYGYTFGSGTRLTVV.

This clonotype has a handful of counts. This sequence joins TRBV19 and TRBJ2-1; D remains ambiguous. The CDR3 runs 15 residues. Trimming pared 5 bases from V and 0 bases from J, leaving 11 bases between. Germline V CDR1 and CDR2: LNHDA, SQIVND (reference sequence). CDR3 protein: CASSSIHSSYNEQFF. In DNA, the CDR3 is TGTGCCAGTAGTTCGATTCACAGCTCCTACAATGAGCAGTTCTTC.

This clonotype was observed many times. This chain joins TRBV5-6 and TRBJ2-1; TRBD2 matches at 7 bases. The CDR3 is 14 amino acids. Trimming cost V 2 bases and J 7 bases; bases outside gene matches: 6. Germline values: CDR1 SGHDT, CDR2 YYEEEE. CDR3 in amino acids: CASSFRLAENEQFF. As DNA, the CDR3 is TGTGCCAGCAGCTTTAGGCTAGCGGAAAATGAGCAGTTCTTC.

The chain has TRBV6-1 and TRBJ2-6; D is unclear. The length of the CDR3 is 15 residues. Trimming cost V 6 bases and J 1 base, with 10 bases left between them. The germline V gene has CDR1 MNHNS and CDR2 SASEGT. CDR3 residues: CASSRHLSGANVLTF. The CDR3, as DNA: TGTGCCAGCAGCCGACATCTATCTGGGGCCAACGTCCTGACTTTC.

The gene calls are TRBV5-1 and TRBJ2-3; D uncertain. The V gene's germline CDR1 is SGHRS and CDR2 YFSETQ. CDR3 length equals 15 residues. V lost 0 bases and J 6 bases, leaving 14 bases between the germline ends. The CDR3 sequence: CASSLAAGVIDTQYF. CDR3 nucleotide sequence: TGCGCCAGCAGCTTGGCCGCAGGAGTCATCGATACGCAGTATTTT.

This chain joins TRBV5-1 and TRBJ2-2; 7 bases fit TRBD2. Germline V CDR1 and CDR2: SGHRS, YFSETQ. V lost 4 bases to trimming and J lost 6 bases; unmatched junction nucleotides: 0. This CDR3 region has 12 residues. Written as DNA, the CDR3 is TGCGCCAGCAGCCGGGAGGCCGGGGAGCTGTTTTTT. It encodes CASSREAGELFF.

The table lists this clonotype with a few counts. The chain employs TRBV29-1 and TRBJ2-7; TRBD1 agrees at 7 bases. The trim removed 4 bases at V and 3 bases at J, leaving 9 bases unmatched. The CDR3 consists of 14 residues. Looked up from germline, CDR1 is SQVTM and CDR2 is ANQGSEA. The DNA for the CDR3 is TGCAGCGTTGCCGGGACAGAAAACCTCTACGAGCAGTACTTC. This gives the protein CSVAGTENLYEQYF.

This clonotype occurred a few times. The CDR3 nucleotides are TGTGCCAGCAGCGCAGACGGACTAGCGGAGAATGAGCAGTTCTTC. Its protein is CASSADGLAENEQFF. The rearrangement joins TRBV11-1 to TRBJ2-1; 10 bases map to TRBD2. The CDR3 sequence is 15 residues long. The germline CDR1 and CDR2 sequences are SGHAT and FQDESV (reference sequence). J was trimmed by 7 bases and V by 5 bases; bases with no gene match: 8.

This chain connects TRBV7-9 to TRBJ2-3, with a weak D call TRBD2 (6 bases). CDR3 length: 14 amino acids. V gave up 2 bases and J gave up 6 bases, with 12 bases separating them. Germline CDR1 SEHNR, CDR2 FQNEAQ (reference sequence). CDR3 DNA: TGTGCCAGCAGCTTAAGAACTAGCTTGGATACGCAGTATTTT. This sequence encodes CASSLRTSLDTQYF. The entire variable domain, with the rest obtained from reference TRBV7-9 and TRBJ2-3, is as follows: DTGVSQNPRHKITKRGQNVTFRCDPISEHNRLYWYRQTLGQGPEFLTYFQNEAQLEKSRLLSDRFSAERPKGSFSTLEIQRTEQGDSAMYLCASSLRTSLDTQYFGPGTRLTVL.

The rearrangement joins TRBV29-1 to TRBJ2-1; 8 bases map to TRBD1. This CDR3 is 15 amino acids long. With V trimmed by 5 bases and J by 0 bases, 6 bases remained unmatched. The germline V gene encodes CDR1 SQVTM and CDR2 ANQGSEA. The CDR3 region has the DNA TGCAGCGTTTCGGACAGGGAAAGCTCCTACAATGAGCAGTTCTTC. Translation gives CSVSDRESSYNEQFF.

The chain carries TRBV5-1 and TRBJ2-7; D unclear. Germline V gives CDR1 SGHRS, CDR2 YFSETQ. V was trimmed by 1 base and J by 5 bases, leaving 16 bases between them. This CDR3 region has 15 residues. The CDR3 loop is CASSLYNAFRNEQYF. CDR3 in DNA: TGCGCCAGCAGCTTGTATAACGCATTCAGGAACGAGCAGTACTTC.